These 25 T cell receptor beta chains originate from one sample sequenced in a study of identical twins (dated by TCRdb to 2016 to 2017). The library was produced with 5' RACE. The listed sequencing device is Illumina HiSeq 2000. TCRdb reprocessing: public reads trimmed at Q25 with fastp, clones called with MiXCR, in-frame beta chains kept. Each record represents a unique CDR3 protein, reported with the most common genes and DNA among its rows. The sample table holds approximately 500,000 distinct CDR3 sequences, of which less than 25% were seen once. Together, the top ten hold around 3% of the sample. These data are also associated with another study on T cells expressing NK-cell markers.

Source material: CD4+ T cells sorted from blood. The source of these receptors is a woman aged 18-29 years in good health.

A few counts support this clonotype. The chain has TRBV11-3 and TRBJ2-7; D is unresolved. Germline lookup yields CDR1 SGHNT and CDR2 YENEEA. This CDR3 has 16 amino acids. V dropped 3 bases and J dropped 0 bases, with 15 bases sitting between them. Here the CDR3 reads CASSFEKGISSYEQYF. For the CDR3, the DNA is TGTGCCAGCAGCTTCGAAAAGGGTATCAGCTCCTACGAGCAGTACTTC. The full variable domain, completed using reference TRBV11-3 and TRBJ2-7, is EAGVVQSPRYKIIEKKQPVAFWCNPISGHNTLYWYLQNLGQGPELLIRYENEEAVDDSQLPKDRFSAERLKGVDSTLKIQPAELGDSAVYLCASSFEKGISSYEQYFGPGTRLTVT.

The chain joins TRBV10-1 to TRBJ2-7; 9 bases are a match to TRBD2. The CDR3 is made up of 18 amino acids. The trim removed 3 bases at V and 2 bases at J, leaving 14 bases unmatched. From germline, CDR1 is WNHNN and CDR2 SYGVQD (reference sequence). In DNA, the CDR3 is TGCGCCAGCAGTGAAAGACTAGCGGACCCAAAGGGGCCCTACGAGCAGTACTTC. It encodes CASSERLADPKGPYEQYF.

Concerning this clonotype: The junction and the germline gene differ at one end; a read error may be behind it. V gene TRBV12-3 or TRBV12-4 combines with J gene TRBJ2-1; TRBD1 matches 7 bases. CDR3 length: 18 residues. The CDR3: CTSSLENRGTSSYNEQFF. CDR3 coding DNA: TGTACCAGCAGTTTAGAAAACAGGGGAACTAGCTCCTACAATGAGCAGTTCTTC.

This clonotype was detected a few times. V and J are TRBV5-1 and TRBJ2-3; D gene ambiguous. The CDR3 is made up of 14 amino acids. Trimming left V 4 bases short and J 4 bases short, with 13 bases between. Germline assignment: CDR1 SGHRS and CDR2 YFSETQ. CDR3 sequence reads: CASSPSMVSDTQYF. The CDR3 DNA sequence: TGCGCCAGCAGCCCATCAATGGTCTCAGATACGCAGTATTTT.

This clonotype was seen more than once but under ten times. This chain connects TRBV7-6 to TRBJ1-5, with a possible D match to TRBD1 (5 bases). The V and J ends lost 10 bases and 0 bases respectively, with 13 bases between them. From germline, CDR1 is SGHVS and CDR2 FNYEAQ. The CDR3 spans 14 residues. CDR3 nucleotide sequence: TGTGCCAAGCAGGGCAGCTATAGCAATCAGCCCCAGCATTTT. Translation: CAKQGSYSNQPQHF.

This clonotype was counted a few times. The V gene is TRBV7-2, the J gene TRBJ1-6, with D tentatively TRBD1 (6 bases). The CDR3 consists of 14 residues. The germline CDR1 and CDR2 sequences are SGHTA and FQGNSA. Trimming shortened V by 5 bases and J by 10 bases, and 15 bases separated the two germline ends. The CDR3 reads CASSERQVPSPLHF. CDR3 nucleotides: TGTGCCAGCAGCGAACGACAGGTCCCATCACCCCTCCACTTT.

V gene TRBV18 combines with J gene TRBJ2-7; D not resolved. Trimming left V 7 bases short and J 0 bases short, with 13 bases between. This CDR3 spans 14 amino acids. Germline CDR1 reads KGHSH; CDR2 reads LQKENI. CDR3 DNA: TGTGCCAGCTTCCACCCGGTGGACTCCTACGAGCAGTACTTC. Its protein is CASFHPVDSYEQYF.

This clonotype was observed a handful of times. The chain employs TRBV5-1 and TRBJ2-5; perhaps TRBD1 as D (5 bases). Germline-derived CDR1 and CDR2 are SGHRS and YFSETQ. Trimming removed 3 bases at V and 1 base at J, with 10 bases between. CDR3 length: 14 residues. This CDR3 is CASSYPTVQETQYF. CDR3 nucleotides: TGCGCCAGCAGCTATCCGACAGTCCAAGAGACCCAGTACTTC.

The rearrangement uses TRBV6-1 and TRBJ2-3; D unclear. V was shortened by 6 bases and J by 0 bases, with 7 bases between the two germline ends. This CDR3 is 13 amino acids long. The germline CDR1 and CDR2 sequences are MNHNS and SASEGT. This chain's CDR3 is CASRRFSTDTQYF. In nucleotides, the CDR3 is TGTGCCAGCAGGCGATTTAGCACAGATACGCAGTATTTT.

This clonotype has just a few counts. This rearrangement joins TRBV20-1 to TRBJ1-1; no firm D call. This CDR3 comprises 15 residues. Trimming left V 0 bases short and J 0 bases short, with 11 bases between. Germline V CDR1 and CDR2: DFQATT, SNEGSKA (reference sequence). The CDR3 bases are TGCAGTGCTAGAGATGAGGGTGAGATGAACACTGAAGCTTTCTTT. Amino acid sequence: CSARDEGEMNTEAFF.

The genes are TRBV7-2 and TRBJ2-7, with 8 bases lining up with TRBD1. CDR3 length: 13 residues. After removal of 6 bases from V and 4 bases from J, the junction contained 5 bases not matched to a gene. CDR1 and CDR2 (germline): SGHTA, FQGNSA. This chain's CDR3 is CASRTGAHYEQYF. The DNA for the CDR3 is TGTGCCAGCAGGACAGGGGCCCATTACGAGCAGTACTTC.

This clonotype was seen a few times. V usage is TRBV12-3 or TRBV12-4 and J usage is TRBJ2-5, with 12 bases fitting TRBD2. With V trimmed by 6 bases and J by 7 bases, 9 bases remained unmatched. The CDR3 runs 15 residues. The CDR3 sequence is CASSPLAGGPVTQYF. The CDR3 DNA follows: TGTGCCAGCAGCCCCCTAGCGGGAGGGCCGGTGACCCAGTACTTC.

This clonotype appeared many times. J is TRBJ2-1 and V is TRBV5-1, with 9 bases aligning to TRBD1. Trimming at V came to 4 bases and at J to 7 bases, leaving 12 bases not matched to a gene. The CDR3 runs 16 residues. The germline V gene has CDR1 SGHRS and CDR2 YFSETQ. For the CDR3, the DNA is TGCGCCAGCAGCACCTTGTTGGGACAGGGATGGAATGAGCAGTTCTTC. As protein: CASSTLLGQGWNEQFF.

The rearrangement links TRBV27 to TRBJ2-3, with 11 nucleotides matching TRBD2. Germline V gene sequence: CDR1 MNHEY, CDR2 SMNVEV (reference sequence). Unmatched junction bases numbered 9, after V lost 8 bases and J lost 8 bases. The CDR3 has 14 amino acids. Written as DNA, the CDR3 is TGTGCCAGCCGACTAGCGGGAACGGTGGGTACGCAGTATTTT. Translated, it gives CASRLAGTVGTQYF.

The chain combines TRBV25-1 with TRBJ2-7; 8 bases are a match to TRBD1. Germline loops: CDR1 MGHDK, CDR2 SYGVNS. V lost 8 bases, J lost 6 bases, and 12 bases stayed unmatched. The CDR3 runs 14 residues. For the CDR3, the DNA is TGTGCCAGCGCCGGGACAGGCTATGTTAGCGAGCAGTACTTC. It translates to CASAGTGYVSEQYF.

This clonotype has a handful of counts. The J gene is TRBJ2-1, the V gene TRBV25-1, with 7 bases lining up with TRBD2. CDR3 length: 16 amino acids. The V gene's germline CDR1 is MGHDK and CDR2 SYGVNS. V lost 2 bases to trimming and J lost 8 bases; unmatched junction nucleotides: 12. The CDR3 DNA follows: TGTGCCAGCAGTGAACGTGCGAGCGGGAACTTCCATGAGCAGTTCTTC. Translation gives CASSERASGNFHEQFF.

The chain links TRBV6-1 to TRBJ2-7; the D call may be TRBD1 or TRBD2 (7 bases each). V was pared by 4 bases and J by 5 bases, with 15 bases between. This CDR3 is built from 14 residues. Germline assignment: CDR1 MNHNS and CDR2 SASEGT. The CDR3: CASSVRGRGHEQYF. The CDR3 DNA reads as TGTGCCAGCAGTGTAAGGGGGAGGGGGCACGAGCAGTACTTC.

The chain combines TRBV3-1 with TRBJ2-2; 7 nucleotides agree with TRBD1. Germline V lookup: CDR1 LGHDT, CDR2 YNNKEL (reference sequence). The CDR3 sequence is 17 residues long. The trim removed 0 bases at V and 4 bases at J, leaving 8 bases unmatched. The CDR3 loop reads CASSQDRTGTTTGELFF. Written as DNA, the CDR3 is TGTGCCAGCAGCCAAGACCGGACAGGTACCACCACCGGGGAGCTGTTTTTT.

This clonotype was seen a few times. This chain connects TRBV5-1 to TRBJ2-7, with TRBD2 matching over 8 bases. The CDR3 loop spans 16 amino acids. In germline, CDR1 is SGHRS, CDR2 YFSETQ. J gave up 7 bases and V 4 bases, and 16 bases lay outside the gene matches. CDR3 coding DNA: TGCGCCAGCAGCCTCCCGGGAGGGGGGCTTTCTGGAGAGCAGTACTTC. Its translation: CASSLPGGGLSGEQYF.

This clonotype was picked up a small number of times. The rearrangement links TRBV12-3 or TRBV12-4 to TRBJ2-1; 11 nucleotides line up with TRBD2. The CDR3 consists of 17 residues. Trimming at V came to 3 bases and at J to 7 bases, leaving 11 bases not matched to a gene. The CDR3 sequence is CASSFRYSGRAANEQFF. Here the CDR3 DNA reads TGTGCCAGCAGTTTCCGTTATAGCGGGAGGGCCGCAAATGAGCAGTTCTTC.

This clonotype appeared a few times. This chain uses TRBV29-1 with TRBJ1-3; D call uncertain. Germline V lookup: CDR1 SQVTM, CDR2 ANQGSEA. The CDR3 length is 14 residues. Trimming cost V 4 bases and J 0 bases, with 10 bases left between them. CDR3 region: CSVVSSYSGNTIYF. DNA of the CDR3: TGCAGCGTTGTGTCGTCCTACTCTGGAAACACCATATATTTT.

At least ten counts were recorded for this clonotype. V is TRBV18 and J is TRBJ1-5; unclear D gene. In germline, CDR1 is KGHSH, CDR2 LQKENI. Trimming removed 2 bases at V and 5 bases at J, with 7 bases between. The CDR3 totals 13 residues. CDR3 sequence: CASSPGGHQPQHF. Here the CDR3 DNA reads TGTGCCAGCTCACCAGGCGGTCATCAGCCCCAGCATTTT. Filled out from reference TRBV18 and TRBJ1-5, the complete variable domain reads NAGVMQNPRHLVRRRGQEARLRCSPMKGHSHVYWYRQLPEEGLKFMVYLQKENIIDESGMPKERFSAEFPKEGPSILRIQQVVRGDSAAYFCASSPGGHQPQHFGDGTRLSIL.

The chain combines TRBV12-3 or TRBV12-4 with TRBJ2-1; a possible D gene is TRBD2 (6 bases). V was pared by 8 bases and J by 8 bases, with 19 bases between. The CDR3 spans 14 residues. CDR3 bases: TGTGCCAGCTCGGTCGGAGGGTCTAAGGATGAGCAGTTCTTC. It is translated as CASSVGGSKDEQFF.

The CDR3 protein is CASSKVKRDGYTF. CDR3 coding DNA: TGTGCCAGCAGCAAAGTTAAAAGGGATGGCTACACCTTC. The rearrangement joins TRBV21-1 to TRBJ1-2. TRBV21-1 is a pseudogene. The CDR3 runs to 13 residues.

The chain employs TRBV2 and TRBJ2-7; no reliable D call. CDR1 and CDR2 (germline): SNHLY, FYNNEI. V lost 6 bases, J lost 1 base, and 10 bases lay in between. This CDR3 contains 13 residues. In DNA, the CDR3 is TGTGCCAGCAGGGCGTCCGCATCCTACGAGCAGTACTTC. This encodes CASRASASYEQYF.